The 22 T cell receptor beta chains presented below share a single source sample, sequenced in a study of blood T cells in healthy people across ages. Then a second PCR, running about 6 to 11 cycles, was carried out with a sample-barcoded 5' primer and a J-beta primer mix. Using its own MiXCR run on the 5' RACE reads, TCRdb lists one record per CDR3 protein. The table lists approximately 850,000 distinct CDR3 sequences, roughly 60% of them singletons. The sequenced sample consisted of blood. Receptors originate from a man under 40 in good health.

The V call is TRBV7-6, the J call TRBJ1-1; perhaps TRBD1 as D (5 bases). This CDR3 has 15 residues. With 5 bases removed from V and 6 bases from J, the gap between germline ends came to 19 bases. CDR1 is SGHVS, CDR2 FNYEAQ, per germline. The DNA of the CDR3 is TGTGCCAGCAGCCCCTGGGGAGGGGTTGGCGCTGAAGCTTTCTTT. It specifies CASSPWGGVGAEAFF.

The sample holds a few counts of this clonotype. The chain combines TRBV3-1 with TRBJ1-4; no clear D gene. CDR1 is LGHDT and CDR2 is YNNKEL in the germline V gene (reference sequence). This CDR3 region has 14 residues. The germline V and J ends were trimmed by 2 bases and 8 bases, with 12 bases remaining between them. The CDR3 nucleotides read TGTGCCAGCAGCCAACCCGGACTGGGAGAAAAACTGTTTTTT. It codes for CASSQPGLGEKLFF.

This chain joins TRBV2 and TRBJ2-3, with 7 bases fitting TRBD2. The CDR3 sequence is 15 residues long. Looked up from germline, CDR1 is SNHLY and CDR2 is FYNNEI. Trimming removed 6 bases from V and 2 bases from J; junction bases left unmatched: 8. CDR3 DNA: TGTGCCAGCAGCGGGGGGAGGACCTACACAGATACGCAGTATTTT. It codes for CASSGGRTYTDTQYF.

The CDR3 DNA reads TGCAGCCTCCCCAGGACTAGTGGTGAGCAGTTCTTC. It codes for CSLPRTSGEQFF. The chain uses TRBV29-1 and TRBJ2-1; 7 nucleotides align to TRBD2. The V and J ends lost 8 bases and 9 bases, in that order; junction bases with no gene match: 10. The germline CDR1 and CDR2 sequences are SQVTM and ANQGSEA. There are 12 residues in the CDR3.

The rearrangement links TRBV20-1 to TRBJ1-1; D gene uncertain. The V gene's germline CDR1 is DFQATT and CDR2 SNEGSKA (reference sequence). CDR3 length equals 15 residues. V dropped 1 base and J dropped 10 bases, with 22 bases sitting between them. For the CDR3, the DNA is TGCAGTGCTAGAGGGCAAGGGTTTGGAAGGCATCGAGCTTTCTTT. This translates into CSARGQGFGRHRAFF.

This clonotype appeared a few times. This chain links TRBV6-5 with TRBJ2-5; D unclear. The CDR3 has 15 amino acids. Deletions cut 6 bases from V and 0 bases from J, with 14 bases between. Germline V CDR1 and CDR2: MNHEY, SVGAGI. The CDR3 DNA sequence: TGTGCCAGCAGCCCCCAGTTTGGGTACCAAGAGACCCAGTACTTC. Translation: CASSPQFGYQETQYF.

The CDR3 DNA follows: TGTGCCAGCAGGAGTCAGGGGGCAGGGGGCACTGAAGCTTTCTTT. Its protein product is CASRSQGAGGTEAFF. The chain carries TRBV2 and TRBJ1-1, with 8 bases aligning to TRBD1. The germline CDR1 and CDR2 sequences are SNHLY and FYNNEI. The J segment lost 4 bases and the V segment lost 6 bases, leaving 10 bases of the junction unmatched. This CDR3 region has 15 residues.

The gene calls are TRBV20-1 and TRBJ2-3; possibly TRBD1 for D (5 bases). CDR1 is DFQATT, CDR2 SNEGSKA, per germline (reference sequence). Trimming cost V 3 bases and J 6 bases, with 13 bases left between them. This CDR3 is built from 13 residues. The CDR3 DNA reads as TGCAGTGCTAGCATTTCAGGGTCGGATACGCAGTATTTT. As protein: CSASISGSDTQYF.

The chain joins TRBV7-6 to TRBJ2-7; the match to TRBD2 covers 7 bases. Looked up from germline, CDR1 is SGHVS and CDR2 is FNYEAQ. J lost 3 bases, V lost 5 bases, and 7 bases had no gene match. The CDR3 is made up of 14 amino acids. Written as DNA, the CDR3 is TGTGCCAGCAGCCCCGGCGGGACTAACTACGAGCAGTACTTC. As protein: CASSPGGTNYEQYF.

This chain links TRBV20-1 with TRBJ2-7; 10 bases line up with TRBD2. Germline-derived CDR1 and CDR2 are DFQATT and SNEGSKA (reference sequence). V trimming: 6 bases; J trimming: 3 bases; junction bases outside the gene matches: 5. There are 13 residues in the CDR3. Written as DNA, the CDR3 is TGCAGTGCGAGGACTAGCGGTAACTACGAGCAGTACTTC. Protein: CSARTSGNYEQYF.

This chain uses TRBV25-1 with TRBJ2-1; TRBD2 matches 12 bases. Germline V gene data show CDR1 as MGHDK and CDR2 as SYGVNS. V lost 4 bases, J lost 4 bases, and 5 bases stayed unmatched. The CDR3 covers 16 residues. The DNA of the CDR3 is TGTGCCAGCAGTGGTTCCGGACTAGCGGGGTACAATGAGCAGTTCTTC. Amino acids: CASSGSGLAGYNEQFF.

The CDR3 sequence is CSASSHEYGYTF. CDR3 coding DNA: TGCAGTGCTAGCTCTCATGAGTATGGCTACACCTTC. The rearrangement joins TRBV20-1 to TRBJ1-2, with unresolved D. The V end was cut by 3 bases, the J end by 5 bases, with 10 bases between. This CDR3 comprises 12 residues. Germline V gene data show CDR1 as DFQATT and CDR2 as SNEGSKA (reference sequence).

The chain employs TRBV12-5 and TRBJ2-7; D uncertain. Germline V gene data show CDR1 as LGHNT and CDR2 as FRNRAP. The CDR3 has 18 residues. Trimming took 5 bases from V and 7 from J, leaving 30 bases between them. The CDR3 is CASGRTAHALEDHNEQYF. The DNA of the CDR3 is TGTGCTAGTGGTCGAACCGCACACGCCCTTGAGGACCACAATGAGCAGTACTTC.

The chain carries TRBV6-6 and TRBJ2-3; no reliable D call. Trimming shortened V by 4 bases and J by 5 bases, and 7 bases separated the two germline ends. From germline, CDR1 is MNHNY and CDR2 SVGAGI (reference sequence). The CDR3 contains 12 residues. DNA for the CDR3: TGTGCCAGCAGTTTACACAAAGATACGCAGTATTTT. Translating it yields CASSLHKDTQYF.

This chain joins TRBV15 and TRBJ2-7, with a possible D match to TRBD2 (5 bases). CDR1 is LNHNV and CDR2 is YYDKDF in the germline V gene (reference sequence). Trimming removed 1 base from V and 3 bases from J, with 16 bases in between. CDR3 length equals 16 residues. The CDR3 bases are TGTGCCACCAGCAGAGTTGGCGCCCCGCGGGTCTACGAGCAGTACTTC. The encoded protein is CATSRVGAPRVYEQYF.

This chain uses TRBV15 with TRBJ2-1; D call uncertain. CDR3 length: 13 amino acids. The V gene lost 1 base and the J gene lost 10 bases, with 11 bases spanning the gap. CDR1 is LNHNV and CDR2 is YYDKDF in the germline V gene (reference sequence). This chain's CDR3 is CATSRVRADEQFF. CDR3 coding DNA: TGTGCCACCAGCAGAGTACGGGCAGACGAGCAGTTCTTC.

The chain couples TRBV29-1 to TRBJ2-1; 12 bases map to TRBD2. Per germline, CDR1 SQVTM and CDR2 ANQGSEA. Losses at the gene ends were 8 bases for V and 7 bases for J; bases not matched to a gene: 6. The CDR3 is 13 amino acids. CDR3: CSSSGGAQNEQFF. The CDR3 DNA reads as TGCAGCTCTAGCGGGGGGGCTCAGAATGAGCAGTTCTTC.

V gene TRBV7-2 combines with J gene TRBJ2-5; maybe TRBD2 (7 bases). V lost 6 bases, J lost 3 bases, and 11 bases lay in between. This CDR3 spans 13 amino acids. The V gene's germline CDR1 is SGHTA and CDR2 FQGNSA. This CDR3 reads CASSQGGEETQYF. The CDR3 coding sequence is TGTGCCAGCAGTCAAGGGGGGGAAGAGACCCAGTACTTC. Full variable domain (remainder filled in from reference TRBV7-2 and TRBJ2-5): GAGVSQSPSNKVTEKGKDVELRCDPISGHTALYWYRQSLGQGLEFLIYFQGNSAPDKSGLPSDRFSAERTGGSVSTLTIQRTQQEDSAVYLCASSQGGEETQYFGPGTRLLVL.

Only a few counts were recorded for this clonotype. The chain uses TRBV6-5 and TRBJ2-5; D is unresolved. V lost 6 bases to trimming and J lost 11 bases, with 16 bases between them. The CDR3 is made up of 12 amino acids. CDR1 is MNHEY and CDR2 is SVGAGI in the germline V gene. This CDR3 reads CASRDLREEQYF. In DNA, the CDR3 is TGTGCCAGCAGGGATCTCAGAGAAGAGCAGTACTTC.

V gene TRBV6-1 combines with J gene TRBJ2-1; D call uncertain. Trimming shortened V by 6 bases and J by 8 bases, and 23 bases separated the two germline ends. Per germline, CDR1 MNHNS and CDR2 SASEGT. The CDR3 runs 16 residues. The CDR3, as DNA: TGTGCCAGCAGACCCGAGAGTGGGGTCCCGACGTATGAGCAGTTCTTC. This encodes CASRPESGVPTYEQFF.

The J gene is TRBJ2-4, the V gene TRBV7-9, with 7 bases aligning to TRBD1. The end of the DNA fits TRBJ2-5 better, so the J call may be wrong. The CDR3 extends over 19 amino acids. From germline, CDR1 is SEHNR and CDR2 FQNEAQ (reference sequence). Here the CDR3 DNA reads TGTGCCAGCAGCTTATTTGGTCATAGGGCTGGACAGGCTCCAGAGACCCAGTACTTC. Translation: CASSLFGHRAGQAPETQYF.

The V gene is TRBV7-2, the J gene TRBJ2-3; tentatively, D is TRBD1 or TRBD2 (5 bases each). This CDR3 has 16 residues. V lost 1 base to trimming and J lost 0 bases, with 11 bases between them. Per germline, CDR1 SGHTA and CDR2 FQGNSA. CDR3 region: CASSLVAGSSTDTQYF. In DNA, the CDR3 is TGTGCCAGCAGCTTAGTAGCAGGGAGTAGCACAGATACGCAGTATTTT. Full variable domain (outside the CDR3, taken from reference TRBV7-2 and TRBJ2-3): GAGVSQSPSNKVTEKGKDVELRCDPISGHTALYWYRQSLGQGLEFLIYFQGNSAPDKSGLPSDRFSAERTGGSVSTLTIQRTQQEDSAVYLCASSLVAGSSTDTQYFGPGTRLTVL.